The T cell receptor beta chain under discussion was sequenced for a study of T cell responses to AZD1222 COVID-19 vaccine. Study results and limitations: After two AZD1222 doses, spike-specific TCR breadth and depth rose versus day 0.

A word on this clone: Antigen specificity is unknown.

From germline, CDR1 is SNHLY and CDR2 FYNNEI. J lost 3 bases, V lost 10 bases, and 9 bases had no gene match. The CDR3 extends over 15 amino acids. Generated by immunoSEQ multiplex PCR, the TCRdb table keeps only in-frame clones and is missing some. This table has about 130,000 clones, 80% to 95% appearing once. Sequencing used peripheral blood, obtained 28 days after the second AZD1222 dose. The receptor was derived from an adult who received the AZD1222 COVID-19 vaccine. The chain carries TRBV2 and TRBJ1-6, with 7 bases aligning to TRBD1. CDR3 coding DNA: TGTGCCACCACGGAGGACAGGATCTATAATTCACCCCTCCACTTT. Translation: CATTEDRIYNSPLHF.